A selection of T cell receptor beta chains follows, all from one sample in a study of blood T cell repertoires in COVID-19. The protocol was immunoSEQ multiplex PCR, while the TCRdb copy is restricted to in-frame clones and leaves out a portion. The sample yields 250,000 to 350,000 clones, roughly 90% seen once. Sequenced: peripheral blood. The receptors originated from a woman aged 30 to 39 with COVID-19, enrolled during active disease. The CDR3 runs from the conserved cysteine through the conserved F or W. A D gene is named only where the DNA matches it firmly. Size is stated for part of the rows, as once, few or many counts, or as a class when the clone is expanded.

V	size	D	J	DNA	CDR3
TRBV4-1	-	-	TRBJ2-7	TGCGCCAGCAGCCAAGTGGCAGGAATCTACGAGCAGTACTTC	CASSQVAGIYEQYF
TRBV24-1	-	-	TRBJ2-7	TGTGCCACCATTAGGGCGGGACAGCCAACCTACGAGCAGTACTTC	CATIRAGQPTYEQYF
TRBV30	-	-	TRBJ2-7	TGTGCCTGGAGTACCAAGGACGCGAATGGCGGGGACGAGCAGTACTTC	CAWSTKDANGGDEQYF
TRBV3-1/TRBV3-2	-	TRBD2	TRBJ2-1	TGTGCCAGCAGCCAAGACGGCGAGCGGGACGGCTACAATGAGCAGTTCTTC	CASSQDGERDGYNEQFF
TRBV5-5	few	TRBD1	TRBJ1-1	TGTGCCAGCAGTACCGGGACAGGGGGCACTGAAGCTTTCTTT	CASSTGTGGTEAFF
TRBV10-1	-	TRBD2	TRBJ2-3	TGCGCCAGCAGTGAGTCCATACTCGGGACTAGCGGGATCCCCCCAGATACGCAGTATTTT	CASSESILGTSGIPPDTQYF
TRBV4-1	-	-	TRBJ2-1	TGCGCCAGCAGCCCCAGCGGGTACTACAATGAGCAGTTCTTC	CASSPSGYYNEQFF
TRBV19	-	TRBD1	TRBJ1-5	TGTGCCAGTAAGGACAGGGGGCATCAGCCCCAGCATTTT	CASKDRGHQPQHF
TRBV5-1	few	-	TRBJ2-5	TGCGCCAGCAGCCCCCGCGGGCGAGGAGAGACCCAGTACTTC	CASSPRGRGETQYF
TRBV7-9	-	TRBD2	TRBJ2-3	TGTGCCAGCAGTCTAGCGGGCCCTCGGCAGGATACGCAGTATTTT	CASSLAGPRQDTQYF
TRBV28	-	-	TRBJ1-6	TGTGCCAGCAGTTTTCGACAAACAGGGTCACTCAATTCACCCCTCCACTTT	CASSFRQTGSLNSPLHF
TRBV28	-	TRBD2	TRBJ2-1	TGTGCCAGCAGTCCTGCTAGCGGGAGGGCCCAGGATGAGCAGTTCTTC	CASSPASGRAQDEQFF
TRBV7-9	-	TRBD1	TRBJ1-1	TGTGCCAGCAGCCCGACAGGGCAGAACACTGAAGCTTTCTTT	CASSPTGQNTEAFF
TRBV11-2	-	TRBD2	TRBJ2-7	TGTGCCAGCAGCCCTTGGACTAGCGGGAGGCGTGAGCAGTACTTC	CASSPWTSGRREQYF
TRBV18	-	TRBD1	TRBJ1-1	TGTGCCAGCTCACCCGACAGGGCGACTGAAGCTTTCTTT	CASSPDRATEAFF
TRBV6-5	-	-	TRBJ2-3	TGTGCCAGCAGTTTCCGGGGGCGGGAGACAGATACGCAGTATTTT	CASSFRGRETDTQYF
TRBV28	-	-	TRBJ2-7	TGTGCCAGCAGTTTGAACACCCTAGTTCGCGAGCAGTACTTC	CASSLNTLVREQYF
TRBV5-1	-	TRBD1	TRBJ1-6	TGCGCCAGCAGCCCGGGCAACAGGGGCGGTAATTCACCCCTCCACTTT	CASSPGNRGGNSPLHF
TRBV3-1/TRBV3-2	-	-	TRBJ2-7	TGTGCCAGCGGGAGGAGGGAGCACGAGCAGTACTTC	CASGRREHEQYF
TRBV2	-	-	TRBJ1-6	TGTGCCAGCAGTGATAAGTTGCGATCACCCCTCCACTTT	CASSDKLRSPLHF
TRBV5-6	-	TRBD2	TRBJ2-7	TGTGCCAGCAGCTCGCCTAGCGGTACCACCTACGAGCAGTACTTC	CASSSPSGTTYEQYF
TRBV9	-	-	TRBJ1-1	TGTGCCAGCAGCGTAGAGGAACAGGGATATACTGAAGCTTTCTTT	CASSVEEQGYTEAFF
TRBV7-8	few	TRBD1	TRBJ1-2	TGTGCCAGCAGCCCTGGGACAGGGGGTCTTGGCTACACCTTC	CASSPGTGGLGYTF
TRBV29-1	-	-	TRBJ2-7	TGCAGCGGGGGGCAGACCTACGAGCAGTACTTC	CSGGQTYEQYF
TRBV3-1/TRBV3-2	-	-	TRBJ2-1	TGTGCCAGCAGCCAAGCAAGAGGGCGGATCCACAATGAGCAGTTCTTC	CASSQARGRIHNEQFF
TRBV9	-	-	TRBJ1-1	TGTGCCAGCAGCGTGACATCCGTCGCCACTGAAGCTTTCTTT	CASSVTSVATEAFF
TRBV16	-	-	TRBJ1-5	TGTGCCAGCAGCCAATGGGGCCTCGGCAATCAGCCCCAGCATTTT	CASSQWGLGNQPQHF
TRBV29-1	-	-	TRBJ2-5	TGCAGCGTAGCTGCCGGGACAATAAAGGAGACCCAGTACTTC	CSVAAGTIKETQYF
TRBV5-1	-	TRBD2	TRBJ2-1	TGCGCCAGCAGCCCAGGCTTTAGCGGGAGATTCGACAATGAGCAGTTCTTC	CASSPGFSGRFDNEQFF